These 12 T cell receptor beta chains originate from one sample sequenced in a study of T cell repertoires in cytomegalovirus infection. TCRdb called the reads again in MiXCR, with one record for every CDR3 protein. The sample has fewer than 400,000 distinct CDR3 sequences; roughly 20% are singletons. Sequencing input: PBMCs. The receptors here all came from a human donor in good health (CMV status not recorded). Some clones in this sample may be carry-over from other donors' samples.

This clonotype was counted many times. The rearrangement joins TRBV7-9 to TRBJ2-7, with 8 positions matching TRBD1. Germline lookup yields CDR1 SEHNR and CDR2 FQNEAQ (reference sequence). The V segment lost 5 bases and the J segment 5 bases; nucleotides outside the gene matches: 11. The CDR3 is 15 amino acids. CDR3 amino acids: CASSEGQGALHEQYF. CDR3 in DNA: TGTGCCAGCAGCGAAGGACAGGGAGCTCTCCACGAGCAGTACTTC.

This clonotype showed up many times. The CDR3 reads CASSLNAGTEAFF. The CDR3 nucleotides read TGTGCCAGCAGCTTAAACGCCGGGACTGAAGCTTTCTTT. The V call is TRBV7-9, the J call TRBJ1-1; D remains unclear. The CDR3 length is 13 residues. Germline CDR1 SEHNR, CDR2 FQNEAQ (reference sequence). The germline V and J ends were trimmed by 2 bases and 5 bases, with 9 bases remaining between them. Full variable domain (missing parts from reference TRBV7-9 and TRBJ1-1): DTGVSQNPRHKITKRGQNVTFRCDPISEHNRLYWYRQTLGQGPEFLTYFQNEAQLEKSRLLSDRFSAERPKGSFSTLEIQRTEQGDSAMYLCASSLNAGTEAFFGQGTRLTVV.

This clonotype was counted ten times or more. CDR3 in DNA: TGTGCCAGAAATAAGGACAGGGGAAAAGTTCTATGCAATCAGCCCCAGCATTTT. Translated, it gives CARNKDRGKVLCNQPQHF. The chain couples TRBV19 to TRBJ1-5; 9 bases fit TRBD1. V gave up 9 bases and J gave up 2 bases; unmatched junction bases: 17. The CDR3 extends over 18 amino acids. CDR1 and CDR2 (germline): LNHDA, SQIVND (reference sequence).

The V call is TRBV28, the J call TRBJ1-4; 9 nucleotides line up with TRBD1. The CDR3 sequence is 19 residues long. The V segment lost 5 bases and the J segment 7 bases; nucleotides outside the gene matches: 20. In germline, CDR1 is MDHEN, CDR2 SYDVKM. This CDR3 reads CASSQDRGGDHRFSEKLFF. The CDR3 bases are TGTGCCAGCAGTCAGGACAGGGGAGGGGACCACCGGTTTAGTGAAAAACTGTTTTTT.

The CDR3 nucleotides read TGTGCCAGCAGCTGGGGTGGAGAGCCCTCTGGAAACACCATATATTTT. Translation gives CASSWGGEPSGNTIYF. This chain connects TRBV7-8 to TRBJ1-3; D ambiguous. There are 16 residues in the CDR3. Germline-derived CDR1 and CDR2 are SGHVS and FQNEAQ. V was cut by 4 bases and J by 0 bases, with 13 bases left in between.

This clonotype was seen a few times. The chain recombines TRBV7-2 with TRBJ1-2, with 9 bases lining up with TRBD1. Germline V lookup: CDR1 SGHTA, CDR2 FQGNSA. The CDR3 length is 13 residues. V was pared by 5 bases and J by 7 bases, with 5 bases of the junction left unmatched. CDR3 protein: CASSTRTGAGYTF. Written as DNA, the CDR3 is TGTGCCAGCAGCACACGGACAGGGGCTGGCTACACCTTC.

This clonotype was counted many times. The rearrangement links TRBV7-2 to TRBJ2-7, with D uncertain. V gave up 0 bases and J gave up 5 bases, with 11 bases separating them. Germline lookup yields CDR1 SGHTA and CDR2 FQGNSA. The length of the CDR3 is 14 residues. The CDR3 protein is CASSLARWSDEQYF. For the CDR3, the DNA is TGTGCCAGCAGCTTAGCGCGCTGGAGTGACGAGCAGTACTTC.

The genes are TRBV19 and TRBJ2-7; tentatively, D is TRBD2 (5 bases). Deletions cut 6 bases from V and 6 bases from J, with 15 bases between. Germline loops: CDR1 LNHDA, CDR2 SQIVND (reference sequence). CDR3 size: 13 residues. Here the CDR3 reads CASRKDSSTEQYF. Written as DNA, the CDR3 is TGTGCCAGTAGGAAGGACTCCTCCACCGAGCAGTACTTC.

V and J are TRBV5-6 and TRBJ1-1; D is undetermined. V dropped 0 bases and J dropped 3 bases, with 12 bases sitting between them. The CDR3 runs 15 residues. Germline CDR1 and CDR2: SGHDT and YYEEEE. The CDR3 sequence is CASSLVWGEDTEAFF. CDR3 in DNA: TGTGCCAGCAGCTTGGTCTGGGGAGAGGACACTGAAGCTTTCTTT.

The chain couples TRBV7-2 to TRBJ2-5, with a weak D call TRBD1 (6 bases). Germline V gene data show CDR1 as SGHTA and CDR2 as FQGNSA. This CDR3 comprises 17 residues. V was clipped by 1 base and J by 6 bases, with 21 bases between them. The CDR3 region is CASSLEFPGDVMKTQYF. CDR3 in DNA: TGTGCCAGCAGCTTAGAGTTTCCAGGGGATGTGATGAAGACCCAGTACTTC.

At least ten counts were recorded for this clonotype. The gene calls are TRBV28 and TRBJ1-1; D remains ambiguous. The CDR3 has 15 amino acids. Germline-derived CDR1 and CDR2 are MDHEN and SYDVKM. V was pared by 2 bases and J by 3 bases, with 13 bases between. CDR3 amino acids: CASSLPEGTDTEAFF. DNA for the CDR3: TGTGCCAGCAGTTTACCGGAAGGAACGGACACTGAAGCTTTCTTT.

The rearrangement uses TRBV30 and TRBJ2-3; D unclear. Germline V CDR1 and CDR2: GTSNPN, SVGIG (reference sequence). The ends were cut back, 0 bases at V and 0 bases at J, with 4 bases in the middle. The CDR3 totals 13 residues. As DNA, the CDR3 is TGTGCCTGGAGTGTCCGTAGCACAGATACGCAGTATTTT. Translating gives CAWSVRSTDTQYF.